A selection of T cell receptor beta chains follows, all from one sample in a study of T cell repertoires in cytomegalovirus infection. TCRdb re-derived calls from the reads in MiXCR, one entry per CDR3 protein. The data hold around 900,000 distinct CDR3 sequences, with around a third observed a single time. Antigen specificity for these receptors is unknown. Sequencing was performed on cultured CD8+ T cells from PBMCs, taken from culture after CMV antigen stimulation. The receptor source for this set is a human donor in good health (CMV status not recorded). Some clones in this sample may be carry-over from other donors' samples. Each CDR3 is given with its conserved first and last residue. D genes are given only for firm matches. Not every row has a clone size; where given, it reads once, few, many or a size class.

cdr3_length,j_call,v_call,d_call,clone_size,cdr3_aa,cdr3_nt
13,TRBJ1-5,TRBV27,TRBD1,many,CASTGQADQPQHF,TGTGCCAGCACTGGACAGGCAGATCAGCCCCAGCATTTT
14,TRBJ1-1,TRBV7-6,NA,many,CASSAGGVNTEAFF,TGTGCCAGCAGCGCGGGGGGAGTGAACACTGAAGCTTTCTTT
13,TRBJ1-2,TRBV20-1,TRBD1,few,CSASPGTGVGYTF,TGCAGTGCTAGCCCTGGGACAGGGGTCGGCTACACCTTC
13,TRBJ1-1,TRBV6-1,TRBD1,few,CASSEGQGWVAFF,TGTGCCAGCAGTGAAGGACAGGGCTGGGTAGCTTTCTTT
15,TRBJ1-6,TRBV6-5,NA,NA,CASSYEYRADSPLHF,TGTGCCAGCAGTTACGAGTACAGGGCCGATTCACCCCTCCACTTT
19,TRBJ2-3,TRBV6-6,TRBD2,many,CASSAPTSGGRGDTDTQYF,TGTGCCAGCAGTGCCCCCACTAGCGGGGGCCGAGGGGATACAGATACGCAGTATTTT
15,TRBJ2-3,TRBV10-3,TRBD2,NA,CAIRGESGDTDTQYF,TGTGCCATCAGGGGGGAGAGCGGGGACACAGATACGCAGTATTTT
17,TRBJ1-5,TRBV28,TRBD1,few,CASSFLNGQGRAQPQHF,TGTGCCAGCAGTTTCTTAAACGGACAGGGGAGGGCTCAGCCCCAGCATTTT
17,TRBJ2-2,TRBV12-3/TRBV12-4,TRBD1,NA,CASSLVTGGINTGELFF,TGTGCCAGCAGTTTGGTGACAGGGGGAATTAACACCGGGGAGCTGTTTTTT
19,TRBJ2-2,TRBV24-1,NA,NA,CATSDHSPPGLLNTGELFF,TGTGCCACCAGTGACCATTCCCCTCCGGGACTCCTAAACACCGGGGAGCTGTTTTTT
17,TRBJ2-5,TRBV7-2,TRBD2,many,CASSLRLAGGPRETQYF,TGTGCCAGCAGCTTAAGACTAGCGGGGGGGCCCCGGGAGACCCAGTACTTC
15,TRBJ2-1,TRBV2,NA,NA,CASSEARGPYNEQFF,TGTGCCAGCAGTGAAGCCAGGGGCCCTTACAATGAGCAGTTCTTC
15,TRBJ2-3,TRBV9,TRBD2,NA,CASSASGLAADTQYF,TGTGCCAGCAGCGCATCAGGACTAGCGGCAGATACGCAGTATTTT
15,TRBJ2-7,TRBV12-3/TRBV12-4,NA,NA,CASSLGIGRGHEQYF,TGTGCCAGCAGTTTAGGCATAGGCAGGGGACACGAGCAGTACTTC
15,TRBJ2-1,TRBV7-8,TRBD1,NA,CANSQGVDSYNEQFF,TGTGCCAACAGCCAGGGGGTTGACTCCTACAATGAGCAGTTCTTC
15,TRBJ2-5,TRBV7-9,TRBD1,many,CASSSPGQGRETQYF,TGTGCCAGCAGCTCTCCGGGACAGGGGAGAGAGACCCAGTACTTC
16,TRBJ2-5,TRBV5-4,TRBD2,few,CASRGVVGGDQETQYF,TGTGCCAGCAGGGGGGTAGTGGGGGGGGACCAAGAGACCCAGTACTTC
16,TRBJ2-7,TRBV27,TRBD1,few,CASSPEPGQGIYEQYF,TGTGCCAGCAGTCCGGAGCCGGGACAGGGCATCTACGAGCAGTACTTC
19,TRBJ2-1,TRBV4-2,TRBD2,NA,CASSQDPGTSGGPYNEQFF,TGTGCCAGCAGCCAAGACCCCGGGACTAGCGGGGGTCCCTACAATGAGCAGTTCTTC
16,TRBJ2-2,TRBV13,TRBD2,NA,CASSFRTSGDTGELFF,TGTGCCAGCAGCTTTCGGACTAGCGGGGACACCGGGGAGCTGTTTTTT
15,TRBJ2-2,TRBV4-1,NA,few,CASRQSGINTGELFF,TGCGCCAGCCGACAATCGGGCATTAACACCGGGGAGCTGTTTTTT
14,TRBJ2-4,TRBV27,NA,few,CASSLIGGKNIQYF,TGTGCCAGCAGTTTGATAGGGGGCAAAAACATTCAGTACTTC
16,TRBJ2-1,TRBV27,NA,NA,CASSLTPGVVYNEQFF,TGTGCCAGCAGTTTGACCCCCGGGGTGGTCTACAATGAGCAGTTCTTC
14,TRBJ2-7,TRBV5-1,TRBD1,NA,CASSRTGQYYEQYF,TGCGCCAGCAGCCGAACGGGACAGTATTACGAGCAGTACTTC
14,TRBJ2-7,TRBV7-9,TRBD1,NA,CASSSSTGLYEQYF,TGTGCCAGCAGCTCATCGACAGGGCTCTACGAGCAGTACTTC
14,TRBJ1-5,TRBV19,NA,NA,CASRVKYSNQPQHF,TGTGCCAGTAGGGTCAAGTATAGCAATCAGCCCCAGCATTTT
14,TRBJ2-5,TRBV6-6,NA,few,CASSGGPEEETQYF,TGTGCCAGCAGCGGGGGACCCGAGGAGGAGACCCAGTACTTC
14,TRBJ2-5,TRBV3-1,NA,NA,CASSQDWPPETQYF,TGTGCCAGCAGCCAAGATTGGCCTCCGGAGACCCAGTACTTC
18,TRBJ2-1,TRBV7-9,TRBD2,NA,CASSLRTSGGSSYNEQFF,TGTGCCAGCAGCTTAAGGACTAGCGGGGGTAGCTCCTACAATGAGCAGTTCTTC
13,TRBJ2-1,TRBV12-3/TRBV12-4,NA,few,CASIQESYNEQFF,TGTGCCAGCATTCAAGAGTCCTACAATGAGCAGTTCTTC
14,TRBJ2-2,TRBV27,TRBD1,NA,CASSWDRGLRELFF,TGTGCCAGCAGTTGGGACAGGGGGCTCAGGGAGCTGTTTTTT
15,TRBJ2-3,TRBV4-1,NA,few,CASSQVDSFTDTQYF,TGTGCCAGCAGCCAGGTGGACAGTTTCACAGATACGCAGTATTTT
15,TRBJ2-1,TRBV19,NA,NA,CASTIGGGPYNEQFF,TGTGCCAGTACCATAGGAGGGGGCCCCTACAATGAGCAGTTCTTC
16,TRBJ2-3,TRBV12-3/TRBV12-4,NA,NA,CASSLGQRIDTDTQYF,TGTGCCAGCAGTTTGGGACAAAGAATCGACACAGATACGCAGTATTTT
16,TRBJ2-1,TRBV7-6,TRBD1,NA,CASSARGGKENNEQFF,TGTGCCAGCAGCGCAAGAGGGGGCAAAGAGAACAATGAGCAGTTCTTC
14,TRBJ2-7,TRBV19,TRBD1,NA,CASSISGGLYEQYF,TGTGCCAGTAGTATATCAGGGGGCCTTTACGAGCAGTACTTC
14,TRBJ1-2,TRBV3-1,TRBD1,few,CASSQDRDSYGYTF,TGTGCCAGCAGCCAAGATCGGGACAGCTATGGCTACACCTTC
15,TRBJ2-3,TRBV7-3,TRBD1,many,CASSYTGGAGDTQYF,TGTGCCAGCAGCTATACAGGGGGCGCGGGAGATACGCAGTATTTT
15,TRBJ1-2,TRBV5-1,NA,NA,CANSFEGREIYGYTF,TGCGCCAACAGCTTTGAAGGGCGCGAAATCTATGGCTACACCTTC
13,TRBJ2-3,TRBV5-1,NA,NA,CASSPFGPEMQYF,TGCGCCAGCAGCCCCTTTGGTCCGGAGATGCAGTATTTT
13,TRBJ1-1,TRBV19,NA,many,CASSISLNTEAFF,TGTGCCAGCAGCATCAGTCTGAACACTGAAGCTTTCTTT
17,TRBJ1-1,TRBV6-5,TRBD1,NA,CASSYSRTGGYYTEAFF,TGTGCCAGCAGTTACTCCCGGACAGGGGGGTATTACACTGAAGCTTTCTTT
12,TRBJ2-1,TRBV6-2/TRBV6-3,NA,few,CASSSLVDEQFF,TGTGCCAGCAGTTCCCTGGTGGATGAGCAGTTCTTC
15,TRBJ1-5,TRBV28,NA,NA,CASSLWADSNQPQHF,TGTGCCAGCAGTTTATGGGCGGATAGCAATCAGCCCCAGCATTTT
17,TRBJ2-1,TRBV20-1,TRBD1,NA,CSATGQGGIRVIDEQFF,TGCAGTGCTACGGGACAGGGCGGGATAAGGGTAATTGATGAGCAGTTCTTC
14,TRBJ1-5,TRBV6-5,NA,few,CASSTGVRNQPQHF,TGTGCCAGCAGTACGGGGGTCCGCAATCAGCCCCAGCATTTT
11,TRBJ1-2,TRBV12-3/TRBV12-4,NA,NA,CASSNLNGYTF,TGTGCCAGCAGTAACCTGAATGGCTACACCTTC
14,TRBJ2-2,TRBV7-6,NA,NA,CASNGAGYTGELFF,TGTGCCAGCAACGGGGCAGGGTACACCGGGGAGCTGTTTTTT
16,TRBJ1-1,TRBV4-2,NA,NA,CASSQGGTGWNTEAFF,TGTGCCAGCAGCCAAGGGGGAACAGGGTGGAACACTGAAGCTTTCTTT
12,TRBJ2-3,TRBV12-3/TRBV12-4,NA,many,CASSFIPDTQYF,TGTGCCAGCAGTTTTATCCCAGATACGCAGTATTTT
12,TRBJ1-1,TRBV24-1,NA,NA,CATLDLNTEAFF,TGTGCCACCCTGGACTTGAACACTGAAGCTTTCTTT